This T cell receptor beta chain derives from a study of response to subunit inactivated influenza vaccine. Looked up from germline, CDR1 is DFQATT and CDR2 is SNEGSKA (reference sequence). The CDR3 contains 15 residues. Trimming stripped 1 base from V and 3 bases from J, with 16 bases between. Broader study findings: With each seasonal influenza vaccination, the authors suggested, few new T cells are recruited.

MiXCR, applied by TCRdb to the RT-PCR reads, yields one record per CDR3 protein. The sample consists of some 160,000 distinct CDR3 sequences, under 13% of them appearing once. In its sample, this clonotype was seen a few times. Its target is not known. The sample consisted of non-naive T cells sorted from PBMCs, taken 35 to 45 days after vaccination. This clonotype was obtained from a man aged 45-60 years who received an inactivated influenza vaccine. This chain joins TRBV20-1 and TRBJ2-7; D may correspond to TRBD1 or TRBD2 (5 bases each). The CDR3 nucleotides are TGCAGTGCTAGAGGGCCCCTGGGGGATTTCTACGAGCAGTACTTC. It is translated as CSARGPLGDFYEQYF.